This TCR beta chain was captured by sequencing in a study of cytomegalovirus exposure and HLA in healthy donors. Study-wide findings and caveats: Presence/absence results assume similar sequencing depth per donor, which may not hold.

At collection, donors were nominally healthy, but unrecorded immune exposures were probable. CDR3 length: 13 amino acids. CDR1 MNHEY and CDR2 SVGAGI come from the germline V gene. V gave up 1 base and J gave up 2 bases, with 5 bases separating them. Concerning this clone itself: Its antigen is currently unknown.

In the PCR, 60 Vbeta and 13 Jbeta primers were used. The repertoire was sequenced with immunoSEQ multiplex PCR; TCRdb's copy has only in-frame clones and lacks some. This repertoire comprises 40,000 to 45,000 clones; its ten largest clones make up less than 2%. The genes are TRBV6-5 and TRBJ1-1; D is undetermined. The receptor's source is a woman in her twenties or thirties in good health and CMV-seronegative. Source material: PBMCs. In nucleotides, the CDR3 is TGTGCCAGCAGTTACTATCCTAACACTGAAGCTTTCTTT. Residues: CASSYYPNTEAFF.